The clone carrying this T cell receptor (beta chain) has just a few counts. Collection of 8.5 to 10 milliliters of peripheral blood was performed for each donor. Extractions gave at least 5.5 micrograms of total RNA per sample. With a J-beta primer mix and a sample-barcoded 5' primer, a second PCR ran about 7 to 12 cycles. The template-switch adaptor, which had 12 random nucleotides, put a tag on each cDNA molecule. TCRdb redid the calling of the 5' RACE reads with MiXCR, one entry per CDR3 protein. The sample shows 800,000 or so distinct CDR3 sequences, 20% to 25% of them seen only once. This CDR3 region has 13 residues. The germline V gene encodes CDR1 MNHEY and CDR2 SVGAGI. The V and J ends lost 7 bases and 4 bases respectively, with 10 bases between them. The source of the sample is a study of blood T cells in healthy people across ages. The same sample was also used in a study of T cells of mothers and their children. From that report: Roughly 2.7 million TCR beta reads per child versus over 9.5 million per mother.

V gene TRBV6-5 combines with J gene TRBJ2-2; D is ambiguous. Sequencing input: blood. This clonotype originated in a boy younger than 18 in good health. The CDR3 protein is CASTRAPTGELFF. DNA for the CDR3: TGTGCCAGCACAAGAGCGCCCACCGGGGAGCTGTTTTTT.